One sample yielded the 6 T cell receptor beta chains listed below, sequenced in a study of T cells in localized non-small cell lung cancer. Repertoires were generated with immunoSEQ multiplex PCR, while TCRdb's copy carries only in-frame clones and drops some. The data hold about 2,000 clones, with roughly a quarter observed a single time. The input for sequencing was normal lung tissue next to the tumor, taken before any cancer treatment. These receptors originate from a male donor aged 60 or over with stage I lung adenocarcinoma.

This clone occurred a few times. The rearrangement uses TRBV10-2 and TRBJ1-1; D call uncertain. Germline V CDR1 and CDR2: WSHSY, SAAADI. The CDR3 is 13 residues long. V was clipped by 6 bases and J by 8 bases, with 16 bases between them. The CDR3 DNA reads as TGCGCCAGCAGGCTGAGTGGTTCCGGCGAAGCTTTCTTT. It translates to CASRLSGSGEAFF.

The rearrangement links TRBV29-1 to TRBJ2-3; 9 bases map to TRBD1. The CDR3 length is 12 residues. V shed 7 bases and J 6 bases; nucleotides not matched to a gene: 5. Germline-derived CDR1 and CDR2 are SQVTM and ANQGSEA. The CDR3 region has the DNA TGCAGCGCCCGGGACAGGGCCGATACGCAGTATTTT. Translation gives CSARDRADTQYF.

The rearrangement joins TRBV16 to TRBJ1-2, with D unresolved. From germline, CDR1 is KGHSY and CDR2 FQNENV. The CDR3 loop spans 13 amino acids. Deletions cut 4 bases from V and 6 bases from J, with 12 bases between. The CDR3 sequence: CASSPLQENGYTF. CDR3 nucleotide sequence: TGTGCCAGCAGCCCACTTCAGGAAAATGGCTACACCTTC.

This clone is deemed medium-sized. The V gene is TRBV7-4, the J gene TRBJ2-2; D unclear. V dropped 4 bases and J dropped 3 bases, with 6 bases sitting between them. This CDR3 comprises 13 residues. CDR1 is SGHVT, CDR2 SQSDAQ, per germline. The CDR3 bases are TGTGCCAGCAGCTCGGTCCACACCGGGGAGCTGTTTTTT. It is translated as CASSSVHTGELFF.

V usage is TRBV19 and J usage is TRBJ2-5; no clear D gene. Trimming pared 1 base from V and 1 base from J, leaving 4 bases between. The CDR3 is 13 amino acids. Germline loops: CDR1 LNHDA, CDR2 SQIVND (reference sequence). The CDR3 loop reads CASSIVVQETQYF. The CDR3 coding sequence is TGTGCCAGTAGTATAGTTGTCCAAGAGACCCAGTACTTC.

The V and J genes are TRBV11-3 and TRBJ1-1; D ambiguous. Trimming took off 2 bases at V and 3 bases at J, with 10 bases between the two ends. Germline V gives CDR1 SGHNT, CDR2 YENEEA. CDR3 size: 14 residues. The CDR3, as DNA: TGTGCCAGCAGCTTAATAGGGTGGGACACTGAAGCTTTCTTT. Translating it yields CASSLIGWDTEAFF. Combining the CDR3 with reference TRBV11-3 and TRBJ1-1 gives the whole variable domain EAGVVQSPRYKIIEKKQPVAFWCNPISGHNTLYWYLQNLGQGPELLIRYENEEAVDDSQLPKDRFSAERLKGVDSTLKIQPAELGDSAVYLCASSLIGWDTEAFFGQGTRLTVV.